This T cell receptor beta chain was recorded in a study of T-cell reconstitution after alpha-beta-depleted transplantation in children. Overall study findings and caveats: Newly generated T cells supplied most T-cell counts and diversity one year post-transplant. Approximately two months post-transplant, alpha-beta T cells reportedly originated from several hundred expanded graft clones. High day-60 TCRbeta diversity in some patients came from surviving recipient T cells and thymic progenitors.

A library of TCRbeta sequences, prepared with unique molecular identifiers, was generated. A single record per CDR3 protein comes from TCRdb applying MiXCR to the PCR reads. This sample has 700,000 or so distinct CDR3 sequences, with less than 15% found just once. Germline assignment: CDR1 LGHDT and CDR2 YNNKEL (reference sequence). Trimming stripped 6 bases from V and 0 bases from J, with 23 bases between. The CDR3 totals 19 residues. Remarks on this clonotype: Its specificity is unknown.

V is TRBV3-1 and J is TRBJ2-2; perhaps D is TRBD1 or TRBD2 (6 bases each). This clonotype was obtained from a girl aged 2 to 10 with congenital amegakaryocytic thrombocytopenia, due to receive a stem cell transplant. Sequenced here: PBMCs, sampled before TCRalphabeta/CD19-depleted stem cell transplant. CDR3 in DNA: TGTGCCAGCAGGCCACTTAGGGGGTCGACTAGATCGAACACCGGGGAGCTGTTTTTT. Protein product: CASRPLRGSTRSNTGELFF.